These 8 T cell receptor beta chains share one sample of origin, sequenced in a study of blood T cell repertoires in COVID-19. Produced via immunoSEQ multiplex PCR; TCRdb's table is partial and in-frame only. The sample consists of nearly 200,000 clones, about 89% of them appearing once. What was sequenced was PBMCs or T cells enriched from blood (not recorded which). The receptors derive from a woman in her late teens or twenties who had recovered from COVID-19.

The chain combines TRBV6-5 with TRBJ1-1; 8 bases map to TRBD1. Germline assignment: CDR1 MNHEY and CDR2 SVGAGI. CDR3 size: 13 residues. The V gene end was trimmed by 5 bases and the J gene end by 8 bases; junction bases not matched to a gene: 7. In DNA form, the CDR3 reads TGTGCCAGCAGTAATCAGGGGGCTAGAGAAGCTTTCTTT. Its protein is CASSNQGAREAFF.

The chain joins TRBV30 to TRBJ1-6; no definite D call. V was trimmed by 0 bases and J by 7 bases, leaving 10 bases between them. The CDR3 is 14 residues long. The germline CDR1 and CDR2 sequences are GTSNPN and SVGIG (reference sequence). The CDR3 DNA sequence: TGTGCCTGGAGTGTACAGCTGTACAATTCACCCCTCCACTTT. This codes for CAWSVQLYNSPLHF.

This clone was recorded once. The CDR3 nucleotides read TGTGCCAGCTCACAGTACGAGGAAGCTTTCTTT. This sequence encodes CASSQYEEAFF. This chain joins TRBV18 and TRBJ1-1; no firm D call. With 4 bases removed from V and 8 bases from J, the gap between germline ends came to 8 bases. Per germline, CDR1 KGHSH and CDR2 LQKENI. The CDR3 has 11 residues.

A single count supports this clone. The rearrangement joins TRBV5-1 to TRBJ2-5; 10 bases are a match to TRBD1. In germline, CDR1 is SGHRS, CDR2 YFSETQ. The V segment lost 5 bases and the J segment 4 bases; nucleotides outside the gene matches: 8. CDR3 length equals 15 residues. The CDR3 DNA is TGCGCCAGCAGGAATGGACAGGGGGGTGGAGAGACCCAGTACTTC. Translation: CASRNGQGGGETQYF.

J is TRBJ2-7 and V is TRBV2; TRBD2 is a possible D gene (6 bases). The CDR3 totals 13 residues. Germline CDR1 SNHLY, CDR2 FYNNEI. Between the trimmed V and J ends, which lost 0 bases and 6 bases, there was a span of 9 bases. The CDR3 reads CASSEAVGGEQYF. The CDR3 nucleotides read TGTGCCAGCAGTGAAGCGGTGGGGGGCGAGCAGTACTTC. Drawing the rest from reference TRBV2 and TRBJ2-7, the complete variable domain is EPEVTQTPSHQVTQMGQEVILRCVPISNHLYFYWYRQILGQKVEFLVSFYNNEISEKSEIFDDQFSVERPDGSNFTLKIRSTKLEDSAMYFCASSEAVGGEQYFGPGTRLTVT.

CDR3 amino acids: CASSQDPGGQHSPLHF. The DNA of the CDR3 is TGCGCCAGCAGCCAAGATCCGGGGGGTCAGCATTCACCCCTCCACTTT. V and J are TRBV4-1 and TRBJ1-6; possibly TRBD1 for D (5 bases). The CDR3 has 16 residues. Per the germline V gene, CDR1 is MGHRA and CDR2 is YSYEKL. V shed 0 bases and J shed 8 bases, with 14 bases lying between them.

The CDR3 reads CASKQGAREKLFF. CDR3 in DNA: TGTGCCAGCAAACAGGGGGCACGTGAAAAACTGTTTTTT. V is TRBV12-3 or TRBV12-4 and J is TRBJ1-4; 9 bases are shared with TRBD1. V dropped 7 bases and J dropped 7; count of bases not matched to a gene: 4. The CDR3 is made up of 13 amino acids.

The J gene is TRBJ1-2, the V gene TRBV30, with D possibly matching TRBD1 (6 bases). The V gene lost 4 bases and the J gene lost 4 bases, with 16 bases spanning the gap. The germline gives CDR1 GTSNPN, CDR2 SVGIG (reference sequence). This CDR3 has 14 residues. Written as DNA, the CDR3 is TGTGCCTGGACTCAAATGGGGGCAGGCTATGGCTACACCTTC. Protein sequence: CAWTQMGAGYGYTF.